Each of the 28 T cell receptor beta chains below was sequenced from the same sample in a study of blood T cell repertoires in COVID-19. Method: immunoSEQ multiplex PCR; TCRdb's copy keeps in-frame clones and lacks some. The sample holds 270,000 or so clones; about 80% are singletons and the top ten take roughly 3.1%. The sequencing input was PBMCs or T cells enriched from blood (not recorded which). These receptors were taken from a man aged 50 to 60 who had recovered from COVID-19.

This clone turned up a few times. This sequence joins TRBV9 and TRBJ1-1; 8 bases map to TRBD1. The junction had 17 bases not matched to a gene; V was cut back by 4 bases and J by 0 bases. Germline-derived CDR1 and CDR2 are SGDLS and YYNGEE. The CDR3 runs to 19 residues. CDR3 protein: CASSNLPRTGKVLNTEAFF. The CDR3 bases are TGTGCCAGCAGCAACCTACCGCGGACAGGGAAGGTGTTGAACACTGAAGCTTTCTTT.

The sample holds a few counts of this clone. The chain carries TRBV7-2 and TRBJ1-2, with D perhaps matching TRBD1 (6 bases). Germline V CDR1 and CDR2: SGHTA, FQGNSA. This CDR3 comprises 14 residues. The V end was cut by 5 bases, the J end by 8 bases, with 18 bases between. CDR3 in DNA: TGTGCCAGCAGCCCCCGGACAGCCGAGAGAGGCTACACCTTC. Amino acid sequence: CASSPRTAERGYTF.

The V call is TRBV5-1, the J call TRBJ2-3; 7 bases match TRBD2. This CDR3 is built from 15 residues. J gave up 2 bases and V 1 base, and 4 bases lay outside the gene matches. In germline, CDR1 is SGHRS, CDR2 YFSETQ. The CDR3: CASSLMGLHTDTQYF. The CDR3 nucleotides read TGCGCCAGCAGCTTGATGGGACTACACACAGATACGCAGTATTTT.

This sequence joins TRBV21-1 and TRBJ2-1; TRBD2 reflects the table's D call only, with no check against the DNA. TRBV21-1 is a recognized pseudogene. The CDR3 is 12 residues long. The CDR3 reads CASSNEANEQFF. The CDR3 region has the DNA TGTGCCAGCAGCAACGAGGCTAATGAGCAGTTCTTC.

This clone was recorded many times. The chain is built from TRBV11-3 and TRBJ2-7; D call uncertain. The germline V and J ends were trimmed by 1 base and 0 bases, with 10 bases remaining between them. CDR1 and CDR2 (germline): SGHNT, YENEEA. The CDR3 sequence is 15 residues long. The CDR3 DNA follows: TGTGCCAGCAGCTTAGTGCCTTTGAGCTCCTACGAGCAGTACTTC. Protein sequence: CASSLVPLSSYEQYF.

The chain is built from TRBV19 and TRBJ2-7; 8 bases match TRBD1. The CDR3 contains 15 residues. CDR1 and CDR2 from the germline V gene are LNHDA and SQIVND (reference sequence). V lost 6 bases, J lost 6 bases, and 13 bases stayed unmatched. For the CDR3, the DNA is TGTGCCAGTAGGCGATTAGGACAGGGTTTCGCCGAGCAGTACTTC. Its translation: CASRRLGQGFAEQYF.

The chain employs TRBV5-4 and TRBJ1-2, with 9 bases aligning to TRBD1. Germline V gives CDR1 SGHNT, CDR2 YYREEE (reference sequence). The CDR3 has 16 residues. The J segment lost 3 bases and the V segment lost 4 bases, leaving 10 bases of the junction unmatched. The CDR3 DNA follows: TGTGCCAGCAGCCCAATATCGGGACAGGGAGACTATGGCTACACCTTC. It encodes CASSPISGQGDYGYTF.

The chain employs TRBV5-3 and TRBJ2-7; no clear D. TRBV5-3 is placed among ORFs of uncertain function. Trimming stripped 1 base from V and 2 bases from J, with 22 bases between. The CDR3 extends over 18 amino acids. The CDR3 loop reads CARSLFCRNYPVPYEQYF. CDR3 nucleotide sequence: TGTGCCAGAAGCTTGTTTTGTCGGAACTATCCGGTTCCCTACGAGCAGTACTTC.

The chain couples TRBV28 to TRBJ1-5, with TRBD1 matching 9 bases. J gave up 11 bases and V 5 bases, and 7 bases lay outside the gene matches. The CDR3 is 13 residues long. CDR1 MDHEN and CDR2 SYDVKM come from the germline V gene. The DNA of the CDR3 is TGTGCCAGCAGTGGACAGGGGTTTCCGTCCCAGCATTTT. Amino acid sequence: CASSGQGFPSQHF. Drawing the rest from reference TRBV28 and TRBJ1-5, the complete variable domain is DVKVTQSSRYLVKRTGEKVFLECVQDMDHENMFWYRQDPGLGLRLIYFSYDVKMKEKGDIPEGYSVSREKKERFSLILESASTNQTSMYLCASSGQGFPSQHFGDGTRLSIL.

The chain employs TRBV28 and TRBJ2-4; 8 bases match TRBD1. CDR1 MDHEN and CDR2 SYDVKM come from the germline V gene. The CDR3 sequence is 16 residues long. Trimming took 6 bases from V and 3 from J; bases not matched to a gene: 10. The CDR3 here is CASRRQGKERKNIQYF. CDR3 DNA sequence: TGTGCCAGCAGGCGACAGGGGAAGGAGCGCAAAAACATTCAGTACTTC.

This rearrangement joins TRBV30 to TRBJ2-1; possible D gene TRBD2, 6 bases. This CDR3 has 14 amino acids. From germline, CDR1 is GTSNPN and CDR2 SVGIG (reference sequence). The V end was cut by 1 base, the J end by 6 bases, with 13 bases between. CDR3 bases: TGTGCCTGGAGTGGGGAGGCTTACCGCAATGAGCAGTTCTTC. Residues: CAWSGEAYRNEQFF.

This clone was seen only a few times. The sample contains more than one DNA sequence encoding this CDR3. The V gene is TRBV19, the J gene TRBJ1-1, with D unresolved. V lost 1 base to trimming and J lost 1 base, with 4 bases between them. This CDR3 has 13 residues. The germline V gene encodes CDR1 LNHDA and CDR2 SQIVND (reference sequence). The CDR3 protein is CASSIARNTEAFF. The DNA for the CDR3 is TGTGCCAGTAGTATAGCCCGGAACACTGAAGCTTTCTTT.

The genes are TRBV19 and TRBJ1-5; D is unresolved. Trimming took 0 bases from V and 3 from J, leaving 6 bases between them. Germline values: CDR1 LNHDA, CDR2 SQIVND (reference sequence). CDR3 length: 14 residues. The CDR3 region is CASSIDGTNQPQHF. CDR3 in DNA: TGTGCCAGTAGTATAGATGGCACCAATCAGCCCCAGCATTTT.

This chain links TRBV19 with TRBJ2-7, with TRBD1 as a possible D gene (5 bases). CDR1 and CDR2 from the germline V gene are LNHDA and SQIVND (reference sequence). V dropped 4 bases and J dropped 6 bases, with 16 bases sitting between them. The CDR3 sequence is 14 residues long. Here the CDR3 DNA reads TGTGCCAGTAGTAGCAGCCGGCAGGGCGGCGAGCAGTACTTC. Translated: CASSSSRQGGEQYF. The full variable domain, with the rest looked up from reference TRBV19 and TRBJ2-7, is DGGITQSPKYLFRKEGQNVTLSCEQNLNHDAMYWYRQDPGQGLRLIYYSQIVNDFQKGDIAEGYSVSREKKESFPLTVTSAQKNPTAFYLCASSSSRQGGEQYFGPGTRLTVT.

The chain joins TRBV7-6 to TRBJ2-3; D is perhaps TRBD2 (7 bases). The length of the CDR3 is 20 residues. V lost 4 bases and J 3 bases, leaving 29 bases between the germline ends. CDR1 is SGHVS and CDR2 is FNYEAQ in the germline V gene. In DNA, the CDR3 is TGTGCCAGCAGCTCTGGACAGAGCTCTGGCGGGAGTCTTAGAACAGATACGCAGTATTTT. Encoded protein: CASSSGQSSGGSLRTDTQYF. Based on the CDR3 plus reference TRBV7-6 and TRBJ2-3, the full variable domain is GAGVSQSPRYKVTKRGQDVALRCDPISGHVSLYWYRQALGQGPEFLTYFNYEAQQDKSGLPNDRFSAERPEGSISTLTIQRTEQRDSAMYRCASSSGQSSGGSLRTDTQYFGPGTRLTVL.

J is TRBJ1-2 and V is TRBV19; D uncertain. The CDR3 runs 14 residues. V lost 3 bases and J lost 1, with 9 bases in between. CDR1 LNHDA and CDR2 SQIVND come from the germline V gene (reference sequence). The DNA for the CDR3 is TGTGCCAGTAGTATCCAGGCGGGTAACTATGGCTACACCTTC. This encodes CASSIQAGNYGYTF.

The chain has TRBV14 and TRBJ2-1; 8 bases fit TRBD2. The CDR3 runs 16 residues. V was clipped by 3 bases and J by 8 bases; unmatched bases: 12. Germline V gene data show CDR1 as SGHDN and CDR2 as FVKESK. The CDR3 is CASSQDQREPSDEQFF. DNA for the CDR3: TGTGCCAGCAGCCAGGACCAGCGGGAGCCCTCGGATGAGCAGTTCTTC.

The chain combines TRBV5-4 with TRBJ2-7, with TRBD2 matching over 7 bases. With V trimmed by 2 bases and J by 5 bases, 13 bases remained unmatched. Germline V lookup: CDR1 SGHNT, CDR2 YYREEE (reference sequence). The CDR3 spans 16 residues. CDR3 sequence (DNA): TGTGCCAGCAGCTTAGTGGGCGGGAGTTCGAACAACGAGCAGTACTTC. Translated, it gives CASSLVGGSSNNEQYF.

The chain joins TRBV6-5 to TRBJ2-7; TRBD2 matches 11 bases. The CDR3 has 15 amino acids. Germline trimming cut 5 bases from V and 3 bases from J; bases unmatched to any gene: 6. In germline, CDR1 is MNHEY, CDR2 SVGAGI. CDR3 protein: CASSKGTSGHYEQYF. The CDR3 region has the DNA TGTGCCAGCAGTAAGGGGACTAGCGGTCACTACGAGCAGTACTTC.

The rearrangement uses TRBV11-2 and TRBJ2-7; 9 bases match TRBD1. CDR1 and CDR2 from the germline V gene are SGHAT and FQNNGV. The CDR3 is made up of 15 amino acids. V lost 6 bases to trimming and J lost 3 bases; unmatched junction nucleotides: 9. For the CDR3, the DNA is TGTGCCAGCAGTTCCCCCGGGACAGGGCGCTACGAGCAGTACTTC. As protein: CASSSPGTGRYEQYF.

The chain employs TRBV10-1 and TRBJ2-3; 12 positions agree with TRBD2. V gave up 3 bases and J gave up 4 bases; unmatched junction bases: 2. This CDR3 contains 15 residues. Germline values: CDR1 WNHNN, CDR2 SYGVQD (reference sequence). The CDR3 protein is CASSELAGGPDTQYF. The CDR3 nucleotides are TGCGCCAGCAGTGAACTAGCGGGGGGCCCAGATACGCAGTATTTT.

V and J are TRBV3-1 (or the pseudogene TRBV3-2) and TRBJ2-7; 16 bases agree with TRBD2. This CDR3 spans 17 amino acids. Germline-derived CDR1 and CDR2 are LGHDT and YNNKEL (reference sequence). V lost 1 base to trimming and J lost 4 bases; unmatched junction nucleotides: 4. The DNA for the CDR3 is TGTGCCAGCAGCCAAGGGGGGACTAGCGGGAGGGGATACGAGCAGTACTTC. Its protein product is CASSQGGTSGRGYEQYF.

The chain carries TRBV5-4 and TRBJ2-5; 9 bases line up with TRBD2. Per the germline V gene, CDR1 is SGHNT and CDR2 is YYREEE (reference sequence). This CDR3 is built from 16 residues. The junction had 8 bases not matched to a gene; V was cut back by 0 bases and J by 5 bases. DNA of the CDR3: TGTGCCAGCAGCTTGGGGGGCGGGAGGGCCTCTGAGACCCAGTACTTC. Protein product: CASSLGGGRASETQYF. Supplemented by reference TRBV5-4 and TRBJ2-5, the full variable domain reads ETGVTQSPTHLIKTRGQQVTLRCSSQSGHNTVSWYQQALGQGPQFIFQYYREEENGRGNFPPRFSGLQFPNYSSELNVNALELDDSALYLCASSLGGGRASETQYFGPGTRLLVL.

The chain links TRBV10-1 to TRBJ2-1; 11 bases are shared with TRBD2. The CDR3 sequence is 19 residues long. V was clipped by 3 bases and J by 3 bases; unmatched bases: 13. CDR1 is WNHNN and CDR2 is SYGVQD in the germline V gene (reference sequence). CDR3 coding DNA: TGCGCCAGCAGTGACCTAGCGGGGGGACCCGAATATGGCTACAATGAGCAGTTCTTC. Translated, it gives CASSDLAGGPEYGYNEQFF.

This clone has a handful of counts. The J gene is TRBJ1-1, the V gene TRBV7-9; D remains ambiguous. Trimming shortened V by 7 bases and J by 1 base, and 13 bases separated the two germline ends. The CDR3 contains 14 residues. The germline CDR1 and CDR2 sequences are SEHNR and FQNEAQ (reference sequence). CDR3 sequence (DNA): TGTGCCAGCACCCCGGATGCGGGGAACACTGAAGCTTTCTTT. It is translated as CASTPDAGNTEAFF.

The rearrangement uses TRBV4-3 and TRBJ2-5, with D perhaps matching TRBD2 (6 bases). The CDR3 loop spans 16 amino acids. V lost 0 bases to trimming and J lost 1 base, with 12 bases between them. The germline CDR1 and CDR2 sequences are LGHNA and YSLEER. The chain's CDR3 is CASSQDGGTRQETQYF. In nucleotides, the CDR3 is TGCGCCAGCAGCCAAGATGGCGGGACCCGCCAAGAGACCCAGTACTTC.

V and J are TRBV5-1 and TRBJ1-2; the match to TRBD1 covers 8 bases. Per the germline V gene, CDR1 is SGHRS and CDR2 is YFSETQ. V lost 0 bases, J lost 4 bases, and 2 bases stayed unmatched. This CDR3 spans 14 amino acids. The CDR3 region has the DNA TGCGCCAGCAGCTTGGGGACAGGGTTCTATGGCTACACCTTC. This gives the protein CASSLGTGFYGYTF. Complete variable domain (other parts from reference TRBV5-1 and TRBJ1-2): KAGVTQTPRYLIKTRGQQVTLSCSPISGHRSVSWYQQTPGQGLQFLFEYFSETQRNKGNFPGRFSGRQFSNSRSEMNVSTLELGDSALYLCASSLGTGFYGYTFGSGTRLTVV.

The CDR3 DNA reads as TGTGCCAGCAGACAGGGGACTAGGGACTATGGCTACACCTTC. Its translation is CASRQGTRDYGYTF. The V and J genes are TRBV2 and TRBJ1-2; 7 nucleotides align to TRBD1. Per germline, CDR1 SNHLY and CDR2 FYNNEI. The V gene end was trimmed by 6 bases and the J gene end by 3 bases; junction bases not matched to a gene: 7. The CDR3 loop spans 14 amino acids.